This T cell receptor (beta chain) emerged from a study of Ad26.COV2.S vaccination and SARS-CoV-2 variants. Study in general: In the study, Ad26.COV2.S was injected intramuscularly once, or twice 56 days apart.

Comment on this clone: Its antigen is undetermined.

Trimming removed 0 bases from V and 5 bases from J; junction bases left unmatched: 6. The germline V gene encodes CDR1 LGHDT and CDR2 YNNKEL (reference sequence). The CDR3 has 15 amino acids. Method: immunoSEQ multiplex PCR; TCRdb's copy keeps in-frame clones and lacks some. The table shows about 350,000 clones, with about 88% occurring only once. Treatment of the sample: roughly 19 received Ad26.COV2.S at low or high dose, single or two shots; roughly 5 received placebo; per-sample allocation not given. Following the first vaccine or placebo injection, samples were taken on day 63. The sample came from a Boston adult aged 18-55 years. Expression of Wuhan-strain SARS-CoV-2 spike came from the Ad26 vector that formed the vaccine. Points from the study as a whole: Vaccine recipients showed a spike-specific TCR breadth that was higher than in placebo recipients.

The source is a person between 18 and 65 years old who received the Ad26.COV2.S COVID-19 vaccine or a placebo. The chain is built from TRBV3-1 (or the pseudogene TRBV3-2) and TRBJ2-7, with TRBD1 matching 8 bases. The specimen comprised peripheral blood, sampled in a trial of Ad26.COV2.S vaccine versus placebo. The CDR3 region is CASSQEGQGANEQYF. The CDR3 DNA sequence: TGTGCCAGCAGCCAAGAGGGGCAGGGGGCGAACGAGCAGTACTTC.